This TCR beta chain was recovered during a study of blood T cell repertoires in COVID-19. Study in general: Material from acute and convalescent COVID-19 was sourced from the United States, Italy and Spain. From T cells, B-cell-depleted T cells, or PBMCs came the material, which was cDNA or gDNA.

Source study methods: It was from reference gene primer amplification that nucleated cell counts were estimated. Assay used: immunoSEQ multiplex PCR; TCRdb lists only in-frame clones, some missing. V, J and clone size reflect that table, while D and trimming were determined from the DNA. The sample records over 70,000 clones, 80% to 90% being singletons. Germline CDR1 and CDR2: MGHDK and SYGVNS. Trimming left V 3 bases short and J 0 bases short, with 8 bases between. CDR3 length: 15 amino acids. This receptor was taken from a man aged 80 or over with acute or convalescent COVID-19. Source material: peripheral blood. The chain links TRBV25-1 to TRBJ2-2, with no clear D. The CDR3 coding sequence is TGTGCCAGCAGTGAGCTTACTCCGAACACCGGGGAGCTGTTTTTT. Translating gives CASSELTPNTGELFF.